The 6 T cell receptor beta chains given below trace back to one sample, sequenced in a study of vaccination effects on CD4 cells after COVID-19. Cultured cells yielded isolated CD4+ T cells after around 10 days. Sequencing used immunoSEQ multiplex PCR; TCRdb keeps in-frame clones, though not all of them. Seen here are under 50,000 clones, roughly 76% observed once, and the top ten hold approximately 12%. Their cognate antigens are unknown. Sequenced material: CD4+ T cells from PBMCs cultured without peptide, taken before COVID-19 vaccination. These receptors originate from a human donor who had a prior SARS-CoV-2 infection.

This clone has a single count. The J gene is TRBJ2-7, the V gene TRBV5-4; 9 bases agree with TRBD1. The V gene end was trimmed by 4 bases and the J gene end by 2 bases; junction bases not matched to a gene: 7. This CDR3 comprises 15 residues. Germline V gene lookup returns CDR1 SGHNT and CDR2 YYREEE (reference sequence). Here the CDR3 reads CASSPSGQGTYEQYF. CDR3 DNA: TGTGCCAGCAGCCCGTCGGGACAGGGTACCTACGAGCAGTACTTC. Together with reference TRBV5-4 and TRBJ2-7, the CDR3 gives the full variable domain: ETGVTQSPTHLIKTRGQQVTLRCSSQSGHNTVSWYQQALGQGPQFIFQYYREEENGRGNFPPRFSGLQFPNYSSELNVNALELDDSALYLCASSPSGQGTYEQYFGPGTRLTVT.

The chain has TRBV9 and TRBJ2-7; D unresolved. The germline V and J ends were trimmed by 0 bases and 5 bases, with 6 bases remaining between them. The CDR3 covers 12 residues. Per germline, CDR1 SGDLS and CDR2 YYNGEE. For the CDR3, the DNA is TGTGCCAGCAGCGTAGGGAACGACGAGCAGTACTTC. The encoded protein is CASSVGNDEQYF.

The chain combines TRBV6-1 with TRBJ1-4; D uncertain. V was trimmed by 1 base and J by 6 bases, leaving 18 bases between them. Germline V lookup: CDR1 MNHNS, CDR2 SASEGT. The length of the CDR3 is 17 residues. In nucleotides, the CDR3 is TGTGCCAGCAGTGAAGGGAGGAGTCCCCAGAGGTATGAAAAACTGTTTTTT. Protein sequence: CASSEGRSPQRYEKLFF.

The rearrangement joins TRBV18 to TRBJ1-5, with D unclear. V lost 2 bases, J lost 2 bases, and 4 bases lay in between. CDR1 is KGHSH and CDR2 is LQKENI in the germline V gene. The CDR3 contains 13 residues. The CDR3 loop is CASSPYRNQPQHF. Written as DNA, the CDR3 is TGTGCCAGCTCACCATATCGCAATCAGCCCCAGCATTTT.

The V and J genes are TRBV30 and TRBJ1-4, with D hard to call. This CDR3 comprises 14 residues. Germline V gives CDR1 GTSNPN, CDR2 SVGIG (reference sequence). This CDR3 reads CIGLRGATNEKLFF. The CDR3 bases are TGTATTGGGCTGCGCGGGGCAACTAATGAAAAACTGTTTTTT.

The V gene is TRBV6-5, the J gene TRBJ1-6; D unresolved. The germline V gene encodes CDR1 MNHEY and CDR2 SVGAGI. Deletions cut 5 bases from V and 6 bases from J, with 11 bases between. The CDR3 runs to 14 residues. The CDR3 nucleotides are TGTGCCAGCAGTCGGACTGTGATTAATTCACCCCTCCACTTT. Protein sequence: CASSRTVINSPLHF.